This T cell receptor beta chain was sequenced in a study of beta chain features in type 1 diabetes. Study as a whole: No age, gender or cell yield differences were seen between patients and healthy donors. Study-wide findings and caveats: People with Type 1 diabetes carried modestly yet significantly shorter TCRB CDR3s in all four CD4+ subsets. Fewer insertions but more deletions were seen at VDJ junctions in type 1 diabetes patients. Highly expressing activated T cells could be over-counted with a cDNA template.

What was sequenced were expressed TCRB transcripts, since all of the isolated RNA had been reverse transcribed. Profiling relied on immunoSEQ multiplex PCR, and the TCRdb table lists in-frame clones only, not all of them. The sample yields 600,000 or so clones, about 14% seen once. Trimming removed 0 bases from V and 3 bases from J, with 11 bases in between. Germline CDR1 and CDR2: SGDLS and YYNGEE. This CDR3 spans 15 amino acids. Note on this clone: Its cognate antigen is unknown.

The source material was naive CD4+ T cells from blood. The source of this sequence is a man aged 18 to 30 with type 1 diabetes. The rearrangement joins TRBV9 to TRBJ2-3; a weak D match, TRBD2 (6 bases). DNA for the CDR3: TGTGCCAGCAGCGTAGTAGGTAGCGGAACAGATACGCAGTATTTT. Translated, it gives CASSVVGSGTDTQYF.